The rows below give T cell receptor beta chains drawn from one sample of a study of blood T cell repertoires in COVID-19. Profiling relied on immunoSEQ multiplex PCR, and the TCRdb table lists in-frame clones only, not all of them. The data hold approximately 210,000 clones, with around 80% observed a single time. The specimen was peripheral blood. These receptors were taken from a woman between 40 and 50 years old with acute or convalescent COVID-19. Both conserved end residues are part of each CDR3. The order of the fields is J gene, D gene, V gene, clone size, CDR3 protein, CDR3 DNA. The D gene is left open where the match is weak. Where a row states a size, it is once, few, many or the class of an expanded clone; other rows omit it.

TRBJ1-6 | TRBD1 | TRBV19 | few | CASSSRRQGKDSPLHF | TGTGCCAGTAGTTCCCGGAGACAGGGTAAAGATTCACCCCTCCACTTT
TRBJ2-6 | - | TRBV10-2 | - | CASSERAYSGANVLTF | TGCGCCAGCAGTGAGCGCGCTTACTCTGGGGCCAACGTCCTGACTTTC
TRBJ2-5 | - | TRBV6-5 | - | CASTPSGGLETQYF | TGTGCCAGCACCCCGTCAGGGGGGCTGGAGACCCAGTACTTC
TRBJ2-3 | - | TRBV19 | - | CASSPQRSTDTQYF | TGTGCCAGTAGTCCCCAGAGGAGCACAGATACGCAGTATTTT
TRBJ1-3 | TRBD1 | TRBV5-1 | - | CASSLTGTGPGNTIYF | TGCGCCAGCAGCTTAACCGGGACAGGGCCTGGAAACACCATATATTTT
TRBJ2-7 | TRBD1 | TRBV5-1 | - | CASSLVPQGASYEQYF | TGCGCCAGCAGCTTGGTCCCCCAGGGGGCTTCCTACGAGCAGTACTTC
TRBJ2-3 | - | TRBV6-6 | - | CASTGVLADTQYF | TGTGCCAGCACGGGAGTTCTTGCAGATACGCAGTATTTT
TRBJ1-2 | TRBD1 | TRBV6-1 | - | CASSEATGGLVGGYTF | TGTGCCAGCAGTGAAGCCACAGGGGGTCTTGTGGGGGGCTACACCTTC
TRBJ1-4 | - | TRBV5-1 | - | CASSLGRYQEKLFF | TGCGCCAGCAGCTTGGGCAGATACCAGGAAAAACTGTTTTTT
TRBJ1-6 | - | TRBV30 | - | CAWERGNNSPLHF | TGTGCCTGGGAGCGGGGTAATAATTCACCCCTCCACTTT
TRBJ1-1 | - | TRBV7-9 | - | CASSLGAGRDTEAFF | TGTGCCAGCAGCTTAGGAGCGGGAAGGGACACTGAAGCTTTCTTT
TRBJ1-3 | - | TRBV7-9 | - | CASSPQQDSGNTIYF | TGTGCCAGCAGCCCCCAACAGGATTCTGGAAACACCATATATTTT
TRBJ2-7 | - | TRBV11-2 | - | CASSFPGSKGTYEQYF | TGTGCCAGCAGCTTCCCCGGGTCAAAAGGAACCTACGAGCAGTACTTC
TRBJ2-4 | - | TRBV7-8 | - | CASSLDLGGGIQYF | TGTGCCAGCAGCTTAGATTTGGGGGGTGGCATTCAGTACTTC
TRBJ2-7 | TRBD2 | TRBV19 | - | CASSGGAYEQYF | TGTGCCAGTAGCGGGGGGGCCTACGAGCAGTACTTC